The 5 T cell receptor beta chains reported below all come from one sample, sequenced in a study of T cells in Graves' hyperthyroidism and ophthalmopathy (dated by TCRdb to between 2018 and 2020). Library preparation used multiplex PCR. Sequencing was performed on an Illumina HiSeq 2000. Amplification of TCR beta CDR3 regions was carried out from RNA transcripts. A first-round RT-PCR of the TCR CDR3 used the HTBI primer set with the Qiagen OneStep RT-PCR kit. The public sequencing data were trimmed at Q25 with fastp and processed into clonotypes with MiXCR by TCRdb, which kept only in-frame beta chains. Entries are consolidated by CDR3 protein sequence, retaining the most common genes and DNA. The sample table lists 500,000 to 800,000 distinct CDR3 sequences, about 45% of them with a count of one. The ten largest clonotypes hold approximately 7.2% of the sample. Sequencing was performed on peripheral blood or thyroid tissue (not recorded which). The receptor source for this set is an adult man with Graves' disease, either hyperthyroidism or ophthalmopathy (not recorded which).

The rearrangement uses TRBV20-1 and TRBJ2-5, with TRBD2 matching 12 bases. CDR3 length equals 16 residues. The V and J ends lost 0 bases and 7 bases, in that order; junction bases with no gene match: 9. Per the germline V gene, CDR1 is DFQATT and CDR2 is SNEGSKA (reference sequence). CDR3 region: CSAREPTSGRYGTQYF. CDR3 coding DNA: TGCAGTGCTAGAGAACCGACTAGCGGGAGATATGGGACCCAGTACTTC.

The rearrangement joins TRBV19 to TRBJ1-5; D perhaps matches TRBD1 (6 bases). This CDR3 spans 15 amino acids. Deletions cut 3 bases from V and 5 bases from J, with 14 bases between. From germline, CDR1 is LNHDA and CDR2 SQIVND (reference sequence). The CDR3, as DNA: TGTGCCAGTAGTATTATAGGGGGTTTCGATCAGCCCCAGCATTTT. It is translated as CASSIIGGFDQPQHF.

This clonotype is a singleton in its sample. It is likely a read error, because the conserved phenylalanine at the end of the CDR3 is missing. Because the CDR3's place on the DNA is in doubt, the DNA is left out and the CDR3 is given as listed by TCRdb. The chain recombines TRBV29-1 with TRBJ1-1. Germline lookup yields CDR1 SQVTM and CDR2 ANQGSEA. A total of 10 residues make up the CDR3, ends included. The CDR3 loop reads CSVEVGDLLY.

This clonotype was seen a few times. The J gene is TRBJ2-7, the V gene TRBV7-2, with D possibly called TRBD1 or TRBD2 (5 bases each). Germline CDR1 SGHTA, CDR2 FQGNSA. The CDR3 runs to 14 residues. V lost 6 bases, J lost 0 bases, and 12 bases lay in between. The chain's CDR3 is CASSPRDHSYEQYF. The DNA of the CDR3 is TGTGCCAGCAGTCCGAGGGACCACTCCTACGAGCAGTACTTC.

Worth noting for this clonotype: Given a much more abundant clone one base away, this may be a read error. This rearrangement joins TRBV19 to TRBJ1-3; D is undetermined. With 4 bases removed from V and 7 bases from J, the gap between germline ends came to 11 bases. Germline V gene lookup returns CDR1 LNHDA and CDR2 SQIVND (reference sequence). The length of the CDR3 is 13 residues. The DNA for the CDR3 is TGTGCCAGTAGTACCGCTGGAGTTAACACCATATATTTT. Its translation: CASSTAGVNTIYF.